A selection of T cell receptor beta chains follows, all from one sample in a study of blood T cells in healthy people across ages. Each CDR3 protein gets one entry after TCRdb re-called the 5' RACE reads with MiXCR. Of roughly 1,800,000 distinct CDR3 sequences listed, around half are singletons. Material: blood. The receptor set was obtained from a woman in her 40s in good health. Each CDR3 is given with its conserved first and last residue. A D gene is named only where the DNA matches it firmly. Clone size is shown for a subset of rows, as once, few, many or a class of expanded clone.

length	D	V	size	J	DNA	CDR3
15	TRBD1	TRBV7-2	many	TRBJ2-7	TGTGCCAGCAGCTTAGCCGGGACAGGGATCTACGAGCAGTACTTC	CASSLAGTGIYEQYF
16	TRBD2	TRBV4-1	.	TRBJ2-1	TGCGCCAGCAGCCAAGCTAGCGGGGGGCGTTGGGAGACCCAGTTCTTC	CASSQASGGRWETQFF
18	.	TRBV6-2/TRBV6-3	.	TRBJ1-1	TGTGCCAGCAGTTACTCGACGGGGCAGGGGACGCGGAACACTGAAGCTTTCTTT	CASSYSTGQGTRNTEAFF
15	TRBD1	TRBV7-6	.	TRBJ2-5	TGTGCCAGCAGTGGGACAGGGGGCGTAAGAGAGACCCAGTACTTC	CASSGTGGVRETQYF
15	TRBD1	TRBV27	.	TRBJ2-7	TGTGCCAGCAAAATAAAGGACAGGGTCACCGACGAGCAGTACTTC	CASKIKDRVTDEQYF
13	.	TRBV12-3/TRBV12-4	few	TRBJ1-2	TGTGCCAGCAGCAAGGTGCCTAACTATGGCTACACCTTC	CASSKVPNYGYTF
15	.	TRBV6-6	few	TRBJ2-5	TGTGCCAGCAGTTACTCAAGCGGAAACTCAGAGACCCAGTACTTC	CASSYSSGNSETQYF
15	.	TRBV4-1	.	TRBJ1-2	TGCGCCAGCAGCCAAGACGGCGGGATGGACTATGGCTACACCTTC	CASSQDGGMDYGYTF
15	.	TRBV27	once	TRBJ2-4	TGTGCCAGCAGTTTCGCGGGGTTAGCCAAAAACATTCAGTACTTC	CASSFAGLAKNIQYF
15	.	TRBV6-5	.	TRBJ2-7	TGTGCCAGCAGGCCGGGGGAGCTGAGCTCCTACGAGCAGTACTTC	CASRPGELSSYEQYF
16	TRBD2	TRBV19	once	TRBJ2-5	TGTGCCAGTAGTATAGTAAGCGGGGGGTCCCAAGAGACCCAGTACTTC	CASSIVSGGSQETQYF